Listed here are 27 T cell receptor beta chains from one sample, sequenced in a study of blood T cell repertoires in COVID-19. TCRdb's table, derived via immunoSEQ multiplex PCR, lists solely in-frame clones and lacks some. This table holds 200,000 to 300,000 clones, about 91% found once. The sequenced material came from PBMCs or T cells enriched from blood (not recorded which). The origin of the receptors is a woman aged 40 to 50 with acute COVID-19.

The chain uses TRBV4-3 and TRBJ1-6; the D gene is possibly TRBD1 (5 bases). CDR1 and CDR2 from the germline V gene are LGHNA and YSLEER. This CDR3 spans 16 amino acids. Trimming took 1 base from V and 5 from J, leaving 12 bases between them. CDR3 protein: CASSQVLQANNSPLHF. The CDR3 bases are TGCGCCAGCAGCCAAGTTCTACAGGCAAATAATTCACCCCTCCACTTT.

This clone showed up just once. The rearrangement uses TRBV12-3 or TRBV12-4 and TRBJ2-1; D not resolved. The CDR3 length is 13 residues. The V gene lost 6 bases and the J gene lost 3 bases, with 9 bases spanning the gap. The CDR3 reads CASSLTSYNEQFF. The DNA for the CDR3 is TGTGCCAGCAGCCTGACAAGCTACAATGAGCAGTTCTTC.

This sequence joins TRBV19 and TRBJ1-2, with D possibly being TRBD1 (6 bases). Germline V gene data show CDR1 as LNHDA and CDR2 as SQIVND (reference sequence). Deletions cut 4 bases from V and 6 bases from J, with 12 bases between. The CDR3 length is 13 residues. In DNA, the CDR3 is TGTGCCAGTAGTAAGGACAGCAGAAATGGCTACACCTTC. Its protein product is CASSKDSRNGYTF.

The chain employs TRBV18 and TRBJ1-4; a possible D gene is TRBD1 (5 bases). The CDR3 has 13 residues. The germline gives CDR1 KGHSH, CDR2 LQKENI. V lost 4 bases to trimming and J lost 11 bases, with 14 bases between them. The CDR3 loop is CASSLPGGSKLFF. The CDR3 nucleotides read TGTGCCAGCTCACTCCCGGGGGGAAGCAAACTGTTTTTT. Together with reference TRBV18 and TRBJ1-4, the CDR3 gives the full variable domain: NAGVMQNPRHLVRRRGQEARLRCSPMKGHSHVYWYRQLPEEGLKFMVYLQKENIIDESGMPKERFSAEFPKEGPSILRIQQVVRGDSAAYFCASSLPGGSKLFFGSGTQLSVL.

CDR3 sequence (DNA): TGTGCCAGCAGCTTAAGGCGGGAGACCGGGGAGCTGTTTTTT. This gives the protein CASSLRRETGELFF. The chain uses TRBV7-8 and TRBJ2-2; 7 bases agree with TRBD2. The CDR3 runs to 14 residues. The ends lost 2 bases at V and 5 bases at J; junction bases unmatched: 2. Germline CDR1 is SGHVS and CDR2 is FQNEAQ. Filled out from reference TRBV7-8 and TRBJ2-2, the complete variable domain reads GAGVSQSPRYKVAKRGQDVALRCDPISGHVSLFWYQQALGQGPEFLTYFQNEAQLDKSGLPSDRFFAERPEGSVSTLKIQRTQQEDSAVYLCASSLRRETGELFFGEGSRLTVL.

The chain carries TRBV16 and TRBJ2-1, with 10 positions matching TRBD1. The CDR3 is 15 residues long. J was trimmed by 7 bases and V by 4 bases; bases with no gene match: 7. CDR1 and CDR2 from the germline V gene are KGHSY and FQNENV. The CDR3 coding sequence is TGTGCCAGCAGCCTCCCGGGACAGGGGATTAATGAGCAGTTCTTC. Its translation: CASSLPGQGINEQFF.

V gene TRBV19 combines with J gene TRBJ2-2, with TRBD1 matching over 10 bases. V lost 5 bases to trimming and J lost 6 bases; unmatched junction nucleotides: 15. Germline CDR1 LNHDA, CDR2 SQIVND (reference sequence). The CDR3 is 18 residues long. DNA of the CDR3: TGTGCCAGTAGTCCGACCTCGGCCCGACAGGGGGCTCCCGGGGAGCTGTTTTTT. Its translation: CASSPTSARQGAPGELFF.

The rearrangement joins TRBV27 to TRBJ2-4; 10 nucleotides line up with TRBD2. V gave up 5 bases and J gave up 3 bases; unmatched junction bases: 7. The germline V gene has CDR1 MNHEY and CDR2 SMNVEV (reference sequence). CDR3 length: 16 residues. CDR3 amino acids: CASSLLAGVGKNIQYF. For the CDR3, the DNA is TGTGCCAGCAGTCTCCTAGCGGGAGTAGGCAAAAACATTCAGTACTTC.

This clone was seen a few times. The CDR3 region is CASSLDPGARRDTQYF. CDR3 nucleotides: TGTGCCAGCAGCTTAGATCCAGGGGCCCGAAGGGATACGCAGTATTTT. The chain carries TRBV11-3 and TRBJ2-3; D is perhaps TRBD1 (6 bases). This CDR3 contains 16 residues. Germline assignment: CDR1 SGHNT and CDR2 YENEEA. Trimming pared 0 bases from V and 6 bases from J, leaving 16 bases between.

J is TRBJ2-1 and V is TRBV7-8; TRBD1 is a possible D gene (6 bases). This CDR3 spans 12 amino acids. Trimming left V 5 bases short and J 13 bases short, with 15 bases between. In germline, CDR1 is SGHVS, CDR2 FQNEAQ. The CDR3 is CASSHNRVEQFF. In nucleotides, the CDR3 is TGTGCCAGCAGCCACAACAGGGTGGAACAGTTCTTC.

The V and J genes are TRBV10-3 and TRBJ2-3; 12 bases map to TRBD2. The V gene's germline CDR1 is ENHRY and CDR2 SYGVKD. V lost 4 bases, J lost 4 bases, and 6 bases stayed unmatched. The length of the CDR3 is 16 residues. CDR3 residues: CAISVLAGGGADTQYF. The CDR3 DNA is TGTGCCATCAGTGTACTAGCGGGGGGAGGGGCAGATACGCAGTATTTT.

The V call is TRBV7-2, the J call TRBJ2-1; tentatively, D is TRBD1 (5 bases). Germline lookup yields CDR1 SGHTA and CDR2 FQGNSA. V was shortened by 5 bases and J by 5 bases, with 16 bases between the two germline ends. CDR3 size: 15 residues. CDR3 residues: CASSPHLTADNEQFF. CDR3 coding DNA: TGTGCCAGCAGCCCCCACTTGACAGCCGACAATGAGCAGTTCTTC.

The CDR3 loop reads CASSLAGRGYEKLFF. The DNA of the CDR3 is TGTGCCAGCAGCTTAGCCGGCAGGGGATACGAAAAACTGTTTTTT. The V and J genes are TRBV7-2 and TRBJ1-4, with D tentatively TRBD1 (6 bases). This CDR3 spans 15 amino acids. The germline V gene encodes CDR1 SGHTA and CDR2 FQGNSA. Trimming pared 0 bases from V and 8 bases from J, leaving 13 bases between.

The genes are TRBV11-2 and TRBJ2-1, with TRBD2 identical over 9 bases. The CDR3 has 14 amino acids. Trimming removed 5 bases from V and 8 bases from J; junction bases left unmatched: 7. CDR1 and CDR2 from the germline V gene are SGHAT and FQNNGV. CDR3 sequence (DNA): TGTGCCAGCAGCCCACTAGCGGGTCTTTATGAGCAGTTCTTC. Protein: CASSPLAGLYEQFF. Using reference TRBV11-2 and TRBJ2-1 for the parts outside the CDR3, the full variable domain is EAGVAQSPRYKIIEKRQSVAFWCNPISGHATLYWYQQILGQGPKLLIQFQNNGVVDDSQLPKDRFSAERLKGVDSTLKIQPAKLEDSAVYLCASSPLAGLYEQFFGPGTRLTVL.

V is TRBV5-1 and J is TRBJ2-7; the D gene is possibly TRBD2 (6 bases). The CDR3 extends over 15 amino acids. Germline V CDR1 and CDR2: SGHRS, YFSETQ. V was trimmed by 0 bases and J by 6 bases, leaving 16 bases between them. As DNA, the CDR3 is TGCGCCAGCAGCTTGGAACGAGGGAGGTCCGGCGAGCAGTACTTC. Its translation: CASSLERGRSGEQYF.

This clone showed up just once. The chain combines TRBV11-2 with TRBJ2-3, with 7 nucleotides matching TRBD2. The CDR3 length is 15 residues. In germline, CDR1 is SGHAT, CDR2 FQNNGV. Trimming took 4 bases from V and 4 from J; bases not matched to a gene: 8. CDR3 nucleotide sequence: TGTGCCAGCAGCTCGTTAGCGGGTACCGCAGATACGCAGTATTTT. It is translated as CASSSLAGTADTQYF.

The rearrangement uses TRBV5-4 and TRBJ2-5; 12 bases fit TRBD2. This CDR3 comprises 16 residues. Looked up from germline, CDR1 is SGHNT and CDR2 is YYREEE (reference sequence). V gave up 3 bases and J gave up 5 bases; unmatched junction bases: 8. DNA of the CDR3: TGTGCCAGCAGCTCTGCTAGCGGGAGGGCCGGGGAGACCCAGTACTTC. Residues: CASSSASGRAGETQYF.

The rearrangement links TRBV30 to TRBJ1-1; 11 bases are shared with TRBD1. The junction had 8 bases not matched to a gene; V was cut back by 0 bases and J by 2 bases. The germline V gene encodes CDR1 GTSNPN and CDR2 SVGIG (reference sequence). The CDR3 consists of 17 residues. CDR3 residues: CAWSVARTGGANTEAFF. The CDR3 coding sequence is TGTGCCTGGAGTGTGGCTCGGACAGGGGGCGCAAACACTGAAGCTTTCTTT. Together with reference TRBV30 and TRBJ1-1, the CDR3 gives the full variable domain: SQTIHQWPATLVQPVGSPLSLECTVEGTSNPNLYWYRQAAGRGLQLLFYSVGIGQISSEVPQNLSASRPQDRQFILSSKKLLLSDSGFYLCAWSVARTGGANTEAFFGQGTRLTVV.

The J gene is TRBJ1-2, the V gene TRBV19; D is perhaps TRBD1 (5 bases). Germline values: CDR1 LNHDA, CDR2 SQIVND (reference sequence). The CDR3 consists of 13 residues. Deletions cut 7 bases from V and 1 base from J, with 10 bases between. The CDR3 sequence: CASNRGLNYGYTF. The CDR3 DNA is TGTGCCAGTAACCGGGGACTTAACTATGGCTACACCTTC.

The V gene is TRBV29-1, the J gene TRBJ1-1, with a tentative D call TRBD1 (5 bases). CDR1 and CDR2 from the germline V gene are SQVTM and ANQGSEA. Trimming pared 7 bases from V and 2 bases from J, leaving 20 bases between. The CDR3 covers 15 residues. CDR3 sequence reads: CSAQTAGGSNTEAFF. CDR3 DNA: TGCAGCGCCCAGACAGCCGGGGGGTCAAACACTGAAGCTTTCTTT.

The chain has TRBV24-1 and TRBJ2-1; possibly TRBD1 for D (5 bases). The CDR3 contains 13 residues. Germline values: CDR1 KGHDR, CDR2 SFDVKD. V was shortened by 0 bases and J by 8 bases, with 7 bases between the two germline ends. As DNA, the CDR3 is TGTGCCACCAGTGATTTGCTAGGGGATGAGCAGTTCTTC. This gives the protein CATSDLLGDEQFF.

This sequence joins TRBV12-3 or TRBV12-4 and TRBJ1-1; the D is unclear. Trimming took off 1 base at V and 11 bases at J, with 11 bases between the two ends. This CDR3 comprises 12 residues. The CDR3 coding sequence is TGTGCCAGCAGTTTAGGACATCTCCGGGCTTTCTTT. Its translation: CASSLGHLRAFF.

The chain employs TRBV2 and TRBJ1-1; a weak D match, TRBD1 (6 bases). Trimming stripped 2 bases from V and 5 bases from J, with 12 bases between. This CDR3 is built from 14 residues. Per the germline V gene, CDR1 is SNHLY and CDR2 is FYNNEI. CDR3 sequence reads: CASSERTGFTEAFF. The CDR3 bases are TGTGCCAGCAGTGAACGTACAGGGTTTACTGAAGCTTTCTTT. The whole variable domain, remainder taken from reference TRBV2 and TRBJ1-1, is EPEVTQTPSHQVTQMGQEVILRCVPISNHLYFYWYRQILGQKVEFLVSFYNNEISEKSEIFDDQFSVERPDGSNFTLKIRSTKLEDSAMYFCASSERTGFTEAFFGQGTRLTVV.

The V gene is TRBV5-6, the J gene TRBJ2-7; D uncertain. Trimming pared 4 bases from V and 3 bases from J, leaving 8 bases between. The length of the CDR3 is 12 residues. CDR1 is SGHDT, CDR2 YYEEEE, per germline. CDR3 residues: CASSQTNYEQYV. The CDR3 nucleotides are TGTGCCAGCAGCCAGACAAACTACGAGCAGTACGTC.

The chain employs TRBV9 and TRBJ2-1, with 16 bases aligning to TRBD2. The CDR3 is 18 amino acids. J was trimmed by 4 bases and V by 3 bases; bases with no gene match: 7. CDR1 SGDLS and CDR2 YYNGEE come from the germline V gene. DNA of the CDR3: TGTGCCAGCAGCGAGGGACTAGCGGGGGGGCAACCTTACAATGAGCAGTTCTTC. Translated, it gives CASSEGLAGGQPYNEQFF.

As DNA, the CDR3 is TGCGCCAGCAAGGCCTCAGGGGGCGCAGGGACTGAAGCTTTCTTT. This codes for CASKASGGAGTEAFF. The V and J genes are TRBV5-1 and TRBJ1-1; TRBD1 matches at 8 bases. The V gene end was trimmed by 6 bases and the J gene end by 5 bases; junction bases not matched to a gene: 12. The germline V gene encodes CDR1 SGHRS and CDR2 YFSETQ. The CDR3 spans 15 residues.

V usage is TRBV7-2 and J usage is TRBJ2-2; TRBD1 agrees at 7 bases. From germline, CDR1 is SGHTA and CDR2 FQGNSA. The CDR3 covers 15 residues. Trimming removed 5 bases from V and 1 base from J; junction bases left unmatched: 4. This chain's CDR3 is CASSERTGNTGELFF. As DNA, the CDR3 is TGTGCCAGCAGCGAGCGGACAGGGAACACCGGGGAGCTGTTTTTT.